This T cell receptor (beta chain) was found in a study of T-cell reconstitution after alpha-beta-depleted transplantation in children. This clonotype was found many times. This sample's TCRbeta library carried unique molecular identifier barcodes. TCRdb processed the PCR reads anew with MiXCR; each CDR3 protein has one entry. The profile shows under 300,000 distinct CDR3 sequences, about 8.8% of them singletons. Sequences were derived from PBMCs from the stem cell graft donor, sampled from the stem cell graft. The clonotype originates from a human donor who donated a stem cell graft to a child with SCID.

The CDR3 is CSAKGQDEQYF. The CDR3 nucleotides are TGCAGTGCTAAGGGCCAGGACGAGCAGTACTTC. V and J are TRBV20-1 and TRBJ2-7; D ambiguous. Trimming removed 4 bases from V and 5 bases from J, with 9 bases in between. The CDR3 consists of 11 residues. CDR1 is DFQATT and CDR2 is SNEGSKA in the germline V gene (reference sequence).